The TCR beta chain described here comes from a study of T-cell reconstitution after alpha-beta-depleted transplantation in children. Study conclusions and caveats: Two months or so post-transplant, alpha-beta T cells reportedly derived from several hundred expanded graft clones.

Molecular barcoding with unique molecular identifiers was used for the TCRbeta library. MiXCR was run by TCRdb on the PCR reads, yielding one entry per CDR3 protein. The sample contains around 450,000 distinct CDR3 sequences, 15% to 20% of which appear only once. This clonotype was seen a handful of times. Its target is not known. The CDR3 consists of 19 residues. Germline-derived CDR1 and CDR2 are MRHNA and SNTAGT. The V gene end was trimmed by 5 bases and the J gene end by 2 bases; junction bases not matched to a gene: 20. This TCR came from a boy in the first two years of life who had a stem cell transplant for Wiskott-Aldrich syndrome, so the T cells may come from the graft donor. J is TRBJ2-7 and V is TRBV6-4, with TRBD2 identical over 8 bases. Sample: PBMCs, mostly from graft donor cells, taken 360 days after TCRalphabeta/CD19-depleted stem cell transplant. The CDR3 DNA sequence: TGTGCCAGCAGTCCACAGGGCCCCTTGCGCGGGAGGTCAACCTACGAGCAGTACTTC. Translation: CASSPQGPLRGRSTYEQYF.